This TCR beta chain was captured by sequencing in a study of T cells in Graves' hyperthyroidism and ophthalmopathy. Overall study findings and caveats: Through a model of 13 V-J features, ophthalmopathy was separated from stable hyperthyroidism. Ophthalmopathy got predicted by the model a median 6.5 months before its onset.

The V and J ends lost 5 bases and 7 bases respectively, with 14 bases between them. The CDR3 runs 14 residues. The V gene's germline CDR1 is SGHDN and CDR2 FVKESK. The diagnostic basis comprised clinical symptoms, serum thyroxine and TRAb, thyroid ultrasound and orbital computed tomography. The PBMCs studied were ones that came from about 10 ml fresh peripheral blood. Of note for this clonotype: Its antigen remains unknown.

TCR beta CDR3 regions were amplified from RNA transcripts. The HTBI set primed first-round TCR CDR3 RT-PCR. One entry per CDR3 protein results from TCRdb running MiXCR on the multiplex PCR reads. The sample consists of approximately 740,000 distinct CDR3 sequences, approximately 14% of them appearing once. This chain joins TRBV14 and TRBJ1-4; D is undetermined. Sequences were obtained from blood. The source is a woman aged 18-30 years with Graves' hyperthyroidism. The CDR3 DNA is TGTGCCAGCAGCTCACTTTCGGGCTTTGAAAAACTGTTTTTT. It codes for CASSSLSGFEKLFF.